These 3 T cell receptor beta chains originate from one sample sequenced in a study of T-cell memory formation after mild COVID-19. TCRdb re-called the 5' RACE reads with MiXCR, one entry per CDR3 protein. The sample lists 580,000 or so distinct CDR3 sequences, around 16% occurring once. Input material: PBMCs or a T cell subset sorted from them (not recorded which). These receptors were taken from an adult woman who had mild COVID-19 (a few samples of this study predate the infection). Cell type and time point are not known.

This clonotype was counted a few times. The rearrangement uses TRBV24-1 and TRBJ2-5; D gene unclear. Per the germline V gene, CDR1 is KGHDR and CDR2 is SFDVKD. Trimming removed 3 bases from V and 0 bases from J, with 7 bases in between. This CDR3 has 14 residues. CDR3 DNA: TGTGCCACCAGTGATCCGATCGACCAAGAGACCCAGTACTTC. Its protein is CATSDPIDQETQYF.

V and J are TRBV5-5 and TRBJ2-7, with D unclear. Germline V gene lookup returns CDR1 SGHKS and CDR2 YYEKEE (reference sequence). Trimming pared 0 bases from V and 6 bases from J, leaving 16 bases between. The CDR3 has 15 amino acids. CDR3 sequence (DNA): TGTGCCAGCAGCTTGGTTGGCGCTCTACTGTCCGAGCAGTACTTC. Encoded protein: CASSLVGALLSEQYF.

This clonotype appeared a few times. The chain uses TRBV4-1 and TRBJ2-4, with D tentatively TRBD2 (6 bases). V lost 0 bases and J 3 bases, leaving 15 bases between the germline ends. In germline, CDR1 is MGHRA, CDR2 YSYEKL. The CDR3 extends over 17 amino acids. The DNA for the CDR3 is TGCGCCAGCAGCCAAGATCCACAGACAGCGGGCAAAAACATTCAGTACTTC. It encodes CASSQDPQTAGKNIQYF.